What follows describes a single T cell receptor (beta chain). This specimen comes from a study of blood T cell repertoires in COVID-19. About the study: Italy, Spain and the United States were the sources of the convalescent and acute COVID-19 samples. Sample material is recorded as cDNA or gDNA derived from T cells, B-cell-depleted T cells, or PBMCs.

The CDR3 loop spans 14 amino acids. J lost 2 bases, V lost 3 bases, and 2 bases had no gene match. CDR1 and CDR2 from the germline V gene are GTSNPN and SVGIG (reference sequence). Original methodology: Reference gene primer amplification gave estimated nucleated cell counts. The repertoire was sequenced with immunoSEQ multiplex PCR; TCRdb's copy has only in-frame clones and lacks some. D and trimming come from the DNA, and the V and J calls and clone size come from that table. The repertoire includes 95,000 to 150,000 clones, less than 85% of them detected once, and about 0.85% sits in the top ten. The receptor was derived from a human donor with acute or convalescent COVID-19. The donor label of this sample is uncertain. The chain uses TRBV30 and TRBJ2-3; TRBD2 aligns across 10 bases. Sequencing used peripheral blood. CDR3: CAWRTSGFTDTQYF. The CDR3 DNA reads TGTGCCTGGAGGACTAGCGGGTTCACAGATACGCAGTATTTT.